Listed here are 2 T cell receptor beta chains from one sample, sequenced in a study of neurological immune-mediated disorders. TCRdb reprocessed the 5' RACE reads with MiXCR, giving one entry per CDR3 protein. The data show 45,000 to 55,000 distinct CDR3 sequences, approximately 5.8% seen once. The specimen sequenced was CD4+ T cells from blood. Source of these receptors: a woman aged 18-35 years with multiple sclerosis.

This clonotype was detected many times. The chain has TRBV14 and TRBJ2-7; 7 nucleotides align to TRBD1. This CDR3 has 12 residues. The V and J ends lost 4 bases and 10 bases, in that order; junction bases with no gene match: 7. Germline assignment: CDR1 SGHDN and CDR2 FVKESK. DNA for the CDR3: TGTGCCAGCAGCCTCGGGACAGCTTCTCAGTACGTC. This encodes CASSLGTASQYV.

This clonotype was seen at least ten times. Here the CDR3 reads CASSLAQIYEQYF. The CDR3 DNA reads TGCGCCAGCAGCTTGGCACAGATCTACGAGCAGTACTTC. The chain links TRBV5-1 to TRBJ2-7; D is unclear. This CDR3 comprises 13 residues. Trimming took off 0 bases at V and 3 bases at J, with 7 bases between the two ends. Germline-derived CDR1 and CDR2 are SGHRS and YFSETQ.